The clone carrying this TCR beta chain was picked up many times. The data were obtained in a study of molecular identifiers for immune sequencing clone quantification. Previously described methods and listed TCR primers were employed for the bulk TCR libraries. TCRdb recomputed calls from the PCR reads with MiXCR, one row per CDR3 protein. This sample yields about 640,000 distinct CDR3 sequences, of which about 20% are seen a single time; around 0.86% belongs to the top ten. Germline V CDR1 and CDR2: SGHTA, FQGNSA. The V gene lost 1 base and the J gene lost 4 bases, with 16 bases spanning the gap. This CDR3 has 16 amino acids.

The rearrangement uses TRBV7-2 and TRBJ1-1; TRBD1 is a possible D gene (5 bases). The sample comprised naive CD8+ T cells from blood, with Jurkat cell RNA spiked in. Described subset: FACS-sorted CD8+CD4-CCR7+CD45RA+ naive T cells. This clonotype originated in a human donor in good health. Some libraries in this study had Jurkat cell RNA spiked in. CDR3 DNA sequence: TGTGCCAGCAGCTTAGGTTGGGGGTTGAATGGCACTGAAGCTTTCTTT. It specifies CASSLGWGLNGTEAFF.